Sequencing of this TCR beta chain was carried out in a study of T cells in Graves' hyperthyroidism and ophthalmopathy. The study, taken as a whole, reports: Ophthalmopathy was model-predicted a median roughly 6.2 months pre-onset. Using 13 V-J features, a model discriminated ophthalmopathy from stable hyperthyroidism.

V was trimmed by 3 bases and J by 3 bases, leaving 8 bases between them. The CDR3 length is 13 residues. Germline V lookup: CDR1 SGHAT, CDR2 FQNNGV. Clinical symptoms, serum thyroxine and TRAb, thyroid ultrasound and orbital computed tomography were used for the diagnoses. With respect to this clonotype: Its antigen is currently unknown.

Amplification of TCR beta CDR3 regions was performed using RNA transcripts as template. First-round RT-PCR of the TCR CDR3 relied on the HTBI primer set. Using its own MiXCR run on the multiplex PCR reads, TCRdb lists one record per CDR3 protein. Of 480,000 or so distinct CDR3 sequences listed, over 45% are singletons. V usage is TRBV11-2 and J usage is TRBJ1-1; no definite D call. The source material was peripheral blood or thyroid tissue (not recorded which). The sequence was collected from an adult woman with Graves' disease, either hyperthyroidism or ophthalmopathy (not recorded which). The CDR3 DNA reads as TGTGCCAGCAGCTTTTCAGCGGACACTGAAGCTTTCTTT. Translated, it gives CASSFSADTEAFF.